Listed below are T cell receptor beta chains from one sample, sequenced in a study of breast tumors, draining lymph nodes, adjacent tissues. TCRdb re-called the multiplex PCR reads with MiXCR, one entry per CDR3 protein. The sample yields around 130,000 distinct CDR3 sequences, 21% seen once. The sequenced sample was axillary lymph node tissue. The source of these receptors is a female donor with breast cancer. Some clones in this sample may be carry-over from other donors' samples. Each CDR3 is given with its conserved first and last residue. The order of the fields is D gene, V gene, clone size, CDR3 length, J gene, CDR3 protein, CDR3 DNA. D genes are given only for firm matches. Rows give clone size only sometimes, using once, few, many, or a class for an expanded clone.

TRBD2	TRBV24-1	many	21	TRBJ2-1	CATSDLPGLAGEREKYNEQFF	TGTGCCACCAGTGATTTGCCCGGACTAGCGGGAGAAAGGGAGAAATACAATGAGCAGTTCTTC
.	TRBV7-8	.	12	TRBJ1-1	CASSWANTEAFF	TGTGCCAGCAGCTGGGCGAACACTGAAGCTTTCTTT
TRBD2	TRBV20-1	many	19	TRBJ2-5	CSASSPPTSGRVRRETQYF	TGCAGTGCTAGTTCCCCCCCTACTAGCGGGAGAGTTAGGAGGGAGACCCAGTACTTC
TRBD2	TRBV20-1	many	15	TRBJ2-5	CSAIPLAGGRETQYF	TGCAGTGCTATCCCGCTAGCGGGAGGTAGAGAGACCCAGTACTTC
TRBD2	TRBV19	many	16	TRBJ2-1	CASSTGLAGASNEQFF	TGTGCCAGTAGTACGGGACTAGCGGGAGCTTCGAATGAGCAGTTCTTC
.	TRBV5-1	many	14	TRBJ2-7	CASSLDGSGYEQYF	TGCGCCAGCAGCTTGGACGGGTCCGGCTACGAGCAGTACTTC
.	TRBV6-1	many	13	TRBJ2-7	CASSQGFGYEQYF	TGTGCCAGCAGCCAGGGGTTCGGCTACGAGCAGTACTTC
.	TRBV6-6	.	13	TRBJ1-1	CASNGQGRTEAFF	TGTGCCAGCAACGGCCAGGGTAGGACTGAAGCTTTCTTT
.	TRBV6-1	once	15	TRBJ2-2	CASSGVWAGTGELFF	TGTGCCAGCAGTGGAGTTTGGGCAGGCACCGGGGAGCTGTTTTTT
.	TRBV28	once	15	TRBJ1-5	CASSLPAGINQPQHF	TGTGCCAGCAGCCTCCCGGCAGGGATCAATCAGCCCCAGCATTTT
TRBD2	TRBV12-3/TRBV12-4	many	17	TRBJ2-1	CASSPVRFLAGDNEQFF	TGTGCCAGCAGTCCGGTTCGGTTCCTAGCGGGGGACAATGAGCAGTTCTTC
TRBD2	TRBV3-1	few	16	TRBJ2-1	CASSQEAGGSYNEQFF	TGTGCCAGCAGCCAAGAGGCGGGAGGGTCCTACAATGAGCAGTTCTTC
.	TRBV20-1	many	18	TRBJ2-1	CSASTLVPRGKGYNEQFF	TGCAGTGCTAGTACGCTTGTCCCCAGGGGAAAAGGTTACAATGAGCAGTTCTTC
.	TRBV12-3/TRBV12-4	.	14	TRBJ2-5	CASSPPAGQETQYF	TGTGCCAGCAGCCCCCCAGCGGGCCAAGAGACCCAGTACTTC
.	TRBV6-2/TRBV6-3	.	15	TRBJ2-6	CAGSYSGAGANVLTF	TGTGCCGGCAGTTACTCAGGGGCCGGGGCCAACGTCCTGACTTTC
TRBD2	TRBV6-4	.	19	TRBJ2-3	CASSDSGTSGRFSTDTQYF	TGTGCCAGCAGTGACTCCGGGACTAGCGGGAGATTTAGCACAGATACGCAGTATTTT
.	TRBV20-1	once	14	TRBJ2-5	CNARGELASETQYF	TGCAATGCTAGGGGAGAACTAGCTTCTGAGACCCAGTACTTC
.	TRBV2	many	14	TRBJ1-6	CASSGAGGDSPLHF	TGTGCCAGCAGTGGAGCGGGTGGTGACTCACCCCTCCACTTT
TRBD1	TRBV9	many	15	TRBJ1-4	CASSVGGGGQEKLFF	TGTGCCAGCAGCGTAGGTGGCGGGGGACAGGAAAAACTGTTTTTT
.	TRBV12-3/TRBV12-4	many	13	TRBJ1-5	CASQGPSNQPQHF	TGTGCCAGTCAGGGCCCGAGCAATCAGCCCCAGCATTTT
.	TRBV4-1	many	13	TRBJ2-6	CASSQEGANVLTF	TGCGCCAGCAGCCAAGAAGGGGCCAACGTCCTGACTTTC
.	TRBV28	few	13	TRBJ1-2	CASRPGRVIGYTF	TGTGCCAGCAGGCCTGGCAGGGTCATTGGCTACACCTTC
TRBD2	TRBV30	few	14	TRBJ2-2	CAWDFVGGAGELFF	TGTGCCTGGGATTTTGTTGGGGGGGCCGGGGAGCTGTTTTTT
TRBD1	TRBV29-1	many	13	TRBJ1-2	CSVEGTGKGGYTF	TGCAGCGTTGAGGGGACAGGGAAGGGTGGCTACACCTTC
TRBD1	TRBV7-9	many	12	TRBJ1-2	CASSADRGGYTF	TGTGCCAGCAGCGCTGACAGGGGTGGCTACACCTTC
.	TRBV6-6	.	17	TRBJ2-2	CASSYLPTRADTGELFF	TGTGCCAGCAGTTACCTACCCACCAGGGCGGACACCGGGGAGCTGTTTTTT
.	TRBV27	many	14	TRBJ1-6	CASSLVAGNSPLHF	TGTGCCAGCAGTTTAGTGGCAGGGAATTCACCCCTCCACTTT
TRBD2	TRBV19	many	15	TRBJ2-7	CASRVAGGPYYEQYF	TGTGCCAGTAGGGTAGCGGGAGGGCCTTACTACGAGCAGTACTTC
.	TRBV19	many	13	TRBJ2-7	CASSMAPGYEQYF	TGTGCCAGTAGTATGGCCCCAGGCTACGAGCAGTACTTC
TRBD2	TRBV6-5	many	16	TRBJ2-7	CASSLSSGRLHYEQYF	TGTGCCAGCAGTTTATCTAGCGGGAGGCTGCACTACGAGCAGTACTTC
TRBD2	TRBV6-6	many	16	TRBJ2-1	CASSYWASGTNNEQFF	TGTGCCAGCAGTTACTGGGCTAGCGGGACCAACAATGAGCAGTTCTTC
TRBD2	TRBV27	.	15	TRBJ2-3	CASSPTSGFTDTQYF	TGTGCCAGCAGCCCTACTAGCGGATTCACAGATACGCAGTATTTT
.	TRBV18	many	13	TRBJ1-5	CASSPAENQPQHF	TGTGCCAGCTCACCGGCTGAAAATCAGCCCCAGCATTTT
TRBD2	TRBV20-1	many	20	TRBJ2-3	CSALPLMTSGIGGGENTQYF	TGCAGTGCCCTCCCGTTGATGACTAGCGGGATTGGGGGAGGGGAAAATACGCAGTATTTT
TRBD1	TRBV19	many	13	TRBJ2-1	CASSRQGVDEQFF	TGTGCCAGTAGCAGACAGGGCGTCGATGAGCAGTTCTTC
TRBD2	TRBV4-2	many	19	TRBJ2-5	CASSQGTSGSIGAQETQYF	TGTGCCAGCAGCCAGGGGACTAGCGGGAGTATTGGGGCCCAAGAGACCCAGTACTTC
.	TRBV6-1	many	15	TRBJ2-1	CASSEVQGSYNEQFF	TGTGCCAGCAGTGAAGTGCAGGGTTCCTACAATGAGCAGTTCTTC